Detailed here is one T cell receptor (beta chain). Its antigen remains unidentified. The CDR3 totals 13 residues. With V trimmed by 6 bases and J by 4 bases, 5 bases remained unmatched. Germline CDR1 and CDR2: MNHNS and SASEGT. This entry is derived from a study of cytomegalovirus exposure and HLA in healthy donors. Study findings and constraints: Most CMV-associated TCR beta chains were later found to appear HLA-restricted.

PCR primers comprised 60 Vbeta and 13 Jbeta primers. The protocol was immunoSEQ multiplex PCR, while the TCRdb copy is restricted to in-frame clones and leaves out a portion. The sample lists about 120,000 clones; about 78% were seen once. The V and J genes are TRBV6-1 and TRBJ2-5; the match to TRBD1 covers 7 bases. The receptor was isolated from a female donor in good health and CMV-seronegative. Sequencing input: PBMCs. The CDR3 nucleotides read TGTGCCAGCAGCCGGGACAGAGGAGAGACCCAGTACTTC. This sequence encodes CASSRDRGETQYF.